The sequence of this T cell receptor beta chain was determined in a study of identical twins. This clonotype was observed a few times. The antigen remains undetermined. TCRdb redid the calling of the 5' RACE reads with MiXCR, one entry per CDR3 protein. The sample consists of a few hundred thousand distinct CDR3 sequences, 9.6% of them appearing once. Broader study findings: Because invariant MAIT and iNKT cells could be present, zero-insertion analyses could be partly confounded. Twin-shared out-of-frame alpha sequences were enriched for low generation probability.

The same sample was also used in a study of yellow fever vaccine responses in identical twins. That report adds: Reportedly, twins showed a vaccine T cell response that looked partly convergent and partly personalized.

Sequenced sample: PBMCs. This sequence was found in a woman under 30 in good health.

Here the CDR3 DNA reads TGCGCCAGCTTACCGGGACACTCGAACACCGGGGAGCTGTTTTTT. Its translation is CASLPGHSNTGELFF. The chain is built from TRBV5-1 and TRBJ2-2, with a weak D call TRBD1 (6 bases). Trimming pared 7 bases from V and 0 bases from J, leaving 13 bases between. Germline lookup yields CDR1 SGHRS and CDR2 YFSETQ. The CDR3 sequence is 15 residues long.